These T cell receptor beta chains were read from a single sample in a study of a mutant IDH1 vaccine in newly diagnosed glioma. Their cognate antigens are unknown. Clones were sequenced by immunoSEQ multiplex PCR, and TCRdb holds only the in-frame ones, with some missing. This sample has some 46,000 clones, with roughly 92% found just once. The sample was PBMCs, taken from a glioma patient whose treatment included an IDH1 peptide vaccine. The receptors originated from a man in his forties or fifties with glioma. CDR3s include the opening cysteine and the closing phenylalanine or tryptophan.

TRBV4-1	TRBJ1-4	CASSNHPGTGGGTNEKLFF
TRBV5-1	TRBJ2-7	CASSSDRGYEQYF
TRBV30	TRBJ2-3	CAWRWGGTGGPDTQYF
TRBV2	TRBJ1-3	CASNPTFFRNTIYF
TRBV28	TRBJ2-6	CASTFGGSGANVLTF
TRBV19	TRBJ2-6	CATSKFGSPGGANVLTF
TRBV30	TRBJ2-5	CAWSAPITPETQYF
TRBV5-1	TRBJ1-1	CASSLEVMTEAFF
TRBV10-3	TRBJ1-2	CAISAGGGRLNYGYTF
TRBV7-9	TRBJ2-4	CASSLAGGAKNIQYF
TRBV9	TRBJ2-1	CASSPKTGGLNEQFF
TRBV7-9	TRBJ2-1	CASSPRRLAGSYNEQFF
TRBV7-6	TRBJ2-3	CASSSSELSGTDTQYF
TRBV5-6	TRBJ2-7	CASSLGRISSYEQYF
TRBV4-3	TRBJ2-2	CASSQVYLNTGELFF
TRBV6-1	TRBJ2-7	CASSEGSPIYEQYF
TRBV9	TRBJ1-1	CASSPLKGVTEAFF
TRBV27	TRBJ2-7	CASSLTDYSSRYEQYF
TRBV19	TRBJ1-1	CASSISPGAEAFF
TRBV11-2	TRBJ2-1	CASSRLRGRSYNEQFF
TRBV7-6	TRBJ1-1	CASSRERQPNTEAFF
TRBV18	TRBJ1-5	CASSITGGPQPQHF
TRBV15	TRBJ2-3	CATSSRDRNTDTQYF
TRBV6-6	TRBJ1-2	CASRDSYYGYTF
TRBV7-6	TRBJ2-5	CASSFSHETQYF
TRBV27	TRBJ2-3	CASGGWSDTQYF
TRBV7-8	TRBJ2-2	CASTPVSYTGELFF
TRBV28	TRBJ2-7	CASSLGRGAGEQYF
TRBV21-1	TRBJ1-1	CASSKGGGTNTEAFF
TRBV5-8	TRBJ1-2	CASSWWTGNYGYTF
TRBV30	TRBJ1-1	CAWSVGRPEAFF
TRBV14	TRBJ2-7	CASSLGAGWDSYEQYF
TRBV6-5	TRBJ2-1	CASTTSDSYNEQFF
TRBV14	TRBJ1-1	CASSQEARLSGMNTEAFF
TRBV25-1	TRBJ2-3	CASSEWVAGGPGDTQYF
TRBV9	TRBJ1-1	CASSVSSMNTEAFF
TRBV27	TRBJ2-1	CASRLRGGQEFF
TRBV2	TRBJ1-2	CASSEALYYGYTF
TRBV10-3	TRBJ1-1	CAISDGQTTEAFF
TRBV7-9	TRBJ2-5	CASSLPPNSAPNQETQYF
TRBV27	TRBJ1-5	CASSLTGGGNQPQHF
TRBV6-1	TRBJ2-7	CASSASSEQYF
TRBV4-3	TRBJ2-2	CASSGHEGAPGELFF
TRBV6-5	TRBJ2-7	CASSPGVPRANEQYF
TRBV9	TRBJ2-7	CASSVGGGAMYEQYF
TRBV9	TRBJ2-2	CASSVASGGVTGELFF
TRBV11-2	TRBJ2-7	CASSKQGALEQYF
TRBV7-9	TRBJ1-5	CASSEGQGYTQPQHF
TRBV5-6	TRBJ2-3	CASSAGEASTDTQYF
TRBV28	TRBJ1-4	CASSLLAEKLFF
TRBV5-4	TRBJ2-3	CASKRDSSGTQYF
TRBV29-1	TRBJ2-7	CSVERGPSYEQYF
TRBV14	TRBJ1-3	CASSTYDRALGNTIYF
TRBV4-1	TRBJ2-7	CASSQEWTSGYEQYF
TRBV28	TRBJ1-5	CASSSTQGVAYQPQHF